These 18 T cell receptor beta chains share one sample of origin, sequenced in a study of blood T cell repertoires in COVID-19. Clones were read by immunoSEQ multiplex PCR, and TCRdb kept only the in-frame ones, dropping some. The table lists some 96,000 clones, 83% of them singletons. The sample comprised peripheral blood. Receptor source: a human donor in a cohort sampled during active COVID-19.

The V gene is TRBV5-5, the J gene TRBJ2-3; the D gene is possibly TRBD1 (6 bases). The CDR3 is 16 amino acids. Trimming took 4 bases from V and 5 from J, leaving 20 bases between them. Per germline, CDR1 SGHKS and CDR2 YYEKEE (reference sequence). In DNA, the CDR3 is TGTGCCAGCAGCAAACCCCTGGACAGATTACAAGATACGCAGTATTTT. Residues: CASSKPLDRLQDTQYF.

The rearrangement joins TRBV5-1 to TRBJ2-7, with a weak D call TRBD2 (6 bases). Germline-derived CDR1 and CDR2 are SGHRS and YFSETQ. The V gene lost 3 bases and the J gene lost 6 bases, with 10 bases spanning the gap. The CDR3 is made up of 12 amino acids. In DNA, the CDR3 is TGCGCCAGCAGCTCCCAGACTAGCGAGCAGTACTTC. Translated: CASSSQTSEQYF. Filled out from reference TRBV5-1 and TRBJ2-7, the complete variable domain reads KAGVTQTPRYLIKTRGQQVTLSCSPISGHRSVSWYQQTPGQGLQFLFEYFSETQRNKGNFPGRFSGRQFSNSRSEMNVSTLELGDSALYLCASSSQTSEQYFGPGTRLTVT.

This chain uses TRBV13 with TRBJ2-3; the D gene is possibly TRBD2 (6 bases). Between the trimmed V and J ends, which lost 5 bases and 3 bases, there was a span of 15 bases. CDR1 is PRHDT and CDR2 is FYEKMQ in the germline V gene (reference sequence). This CDR3 has 15 residues. The CDR3: CASSETSIGTDTQYF. The CDR3 DNA sequence: TGTGCCAGCAGCGAGACTAGTATAGGGACAGATACGCAGTATTTT.

Written as DNA, the CDR3 is TGTGCCAGCAGCCAAACAGACAGGAACACTGAAGCTTTCTTT. Protein: CASSQTDRNTEAFF. J is TRBJ1-1 and V is TRBV4-2; D is possibly TRBD1 (5 bases). CDR3 length: 14 amino acids. CDR1 is LGHNA and CDR2 is YNFKEQ in the germline V gene. Trimming shortened V by 2 bases and J by 1 base, and 8 bases separated the two germline ends.

The chain is built from TRBV28 and TRBJ1-1; 8 bases align to TRBD1. The CDR3 has 15 residues. CDR1 is MDHEN, CDR2 SYDVKM, per germline. J gave up 3 bases and V 5 bases, and 8 bases lay outside the gene matches. The CDR3 nucleotides read TGTGCCAGCAGTGCCGCGGACAGGGAGGACACTGAAGCTTTCTTT. Amino acid sequence: CASSAADREDTEAFF.

The DNA for the CDR3 is TGTGCCAGCAGTTTACCGGACAGGTCTGAAGCTTTCTTT. This sequence encodes CASSLPDRSEAFF. The chain links TRBV28 to TRBJ1-1; TRBD1 aligns across 7 bases. The CDR3 extends over 13 amino acids. Germline-derived CDR1 and CDR2 are MDHEN and SYDVKM. V lost 2 bases to trimming and J lost 6 bases; unmatched junction nucleotides: 3.

This chain connects TRBV9 to TRBJ1-1; possibly TRBD1 for D (5 bases). V lost 0 bases and J lost 1, with 7 bases in between. The CDR3 length is 14 residues. Germline V gene lookup returns CDR1 SGDLS and CDR2 YYNGEE. The DNA for the CDR3 is TGTGCCAGCAGCGTAGGACAGACGAACACTGAAGCTTTCTTT. Encoded protein: CASSVGQTNTEAFF.

This clone was seen more than once but under ten times. The rearrangement links TRBV28 to TRBJ2-1; D is unclear. Germline CDR1 reads MDHEN; CDR2 reads SYDVKM. The CDR3 consists of 14 residues. V was shortened by 6 bases and J by 0 bases, with 9 bases between the two germline ends. The CDR3 DNA follows: TGTGCCAGCAGGAAAACAAGCTCCTACAATGAGCAGTTCTTC. Translation: CASRKTSSYNEQFF. Complete variable domain (other parts from reference TRBV28 and TRBJ2-1): DVKVTQSSRYLVKRTGEKVFLECVQDMDHENMFWYRQDPGLGLRLIYFSYDVKMKEKGDIPEGYSVSREKKERFSLILESASTNQTSMYLCASRKTSSYNEQFFGPGTRLTVL.

The chain joins TRBV5-8 to TRBJ2-6, with D possibly matching TRBD1 (7 bases). In germline, CDR1 is SGHTS, CDR2 YDEGEE. The CDR3 runs 20 residues. V shed 0 bases and J shed 0 bases, with 19 bases lying between them. Here the CDR3 reads CASSLDRQGGRSSGANVLTF. Here the CDR3 DNA reads TGTGCCAGCAGCTTGGATCGACAGGGAGGAAGGAGCTCTGGGGCCAACGTCCTGACTTTC.

The chain uses TRBV7-3 and TRBJ2-5; 7 bases map to TRBD2. Trimming removed 1 base from V and 2 bases from J; junction bases left unmatched: 1. From germline, CDR1 is SGHTA and CDR2 FQGTGA. CDR3 size: 14 residues. This CDR3 reads CASSLIGGQETQYF. CDR3 nucleotide sequence: TGTGCCAGCAGCTTAATCGGGGGGCAAGAGACCCAGTACTTC.

The chain is built from TRBV19 and TRBJ2-7; the D gene is possibly TRBD1 (5 bases). V lost 3 bases, J lost 2 bases, and 14 bases lay in between. Germline CDR1 reads LNHDA; CDR2 reads SQIVND (reference sequence). CDR3 size: 15 residues. DNA of the CDR3: TGTGCCAGTAGTATCGGGTGGGGCCCTACCTACGAGCAGTACTTC. Translating it yields CASSIGWGPTYEQYF.

V and J are TRBV5-1 and TRBJ1-4; possible D gene TRBD1, 5 bases. The CDR3 is 14 residues long. CDR1 is SGHRS and CDR2 is YFSETQ in the germline V gene. Trimming pared 0 bases from V and 8 bases from J, leaving 11 bases between. The CDR3 sequence is CASSLDQGGEKLFF. The CDR3 coding sequence is TGCGCCAGCAGCTTGGATCAGGGTGGCGAAAAACTGTTTTTT.

The chain recombines TRBV9 with TRBJ2-1, with TRBD2 identical over 15 bases. The CDR3 has 15 residues. V was pared by 6 bases and J by 6 bases, with 4 bases of the junction left unmatched. Germline loops: CDR1 SGDLS, CDR2 YYNGEE. The CDR3 sequence: CASTRTSGRANEQFF. The CDR3 DNA follows: TGTGCCAGCACCCGGACTAGCGGGAGGGCCAATGAGCAGTTCTTC.

The chain uses TRBV9 and TRBJ2-1, with TRBD2 as a possible D gene (6 bases). CDR1 and CDR2 (germline): SGDLS, YYNGEE. Trimming shortened V by 4 bases and J by 3 bases, and 14 bases separated the two germline ends. The CDR3 is made up of 15 amino acids. CDR3 region: CASSKRTGDYNEQFF. The CDR3 DNA reads TGTGCCAGCAGCAAGAGAACGGGGGACTACAATGAGCAGTTCTTC.

The rearrangement uses TRBV5-8 and TRBJ1-4; no reliable D call. The CDR3 extends over 15 amino acids. V lost 0 bases to trimming and J lost 7 bases, with 13 bases between them. Germline V CDR1 and CDR2: SGHTS, YDEGEE. CDR3 coding DNA: TGTGCCAGCAGCTTGGCGGGCCAAGAGGGTGAAAAACTGTTTTTT. Translation: CASSLAGQEGEKLFF.

This clone appeared a single time. This chain uses TRBV7-6 with TRBJ2-4; tentatively, D is TRBD1 (6 bases). Trimming pared 0 bases from V and 4 bases from J, leaving 13 bases between. The CDR3 has 16 amino acids. The germline V gene has CDR1 SGHVS and CDR2 FNYEAQ. For the CDR3, the DNA is TGTGCCAGCAGCTTAGCTCCAGGGGTGGGGAAAAACATTCAGTACTTC. The encoded protein is CASSLAPGVGKNIQYF.

This sequence joins TRBV4-3 and TRBJ1-2; 8 nucleotides match TRBD1. Germline V gives CDR1 LGHNA, CDR2 YSLEER. The CDR3 is 15 amino acids. The V and J ends lost 1 base and 10 bases, in that order; junction bases with no gene match: 11. The CDR3 sequence is CASSQVPGTGTAYTF. The CDR3 DNA reads as TGCGCCAGCAGCCAAGTCCCCGGGACAGGCACTGCCTACACCTTC.

The chain is built from TRBV5-1 and TRBJ2-7, with 7 positions matching TRBD2. Germline lookup yields CDR1 SGHRS and CDR2 YFSETQ. The CDR3 runs to 16 residues. With 4 bases clipped from V and 2 bases from J, the junction kept 12 bases outside the gene matches. For the CDR3, the DNA is TGCGCCAGCAGCGAAAGGGGCGCGGGAGCGACCTACGAGCAGTACTTC. Encoded protein: CASSERGAGATYEQYF.